These 18 T cell receptor beta chains share one sample of origin, sequenced in a study of identical twins. TCRdb reanalysed the 5' RACE reads using MiXCR and keeps one entry per CDR3 protein. The repertoire has 350,000 or so distinct CDR3 sequences, 12% of them found once; the top ten carry around 7.2%. These records were also assigned to another study, of yellow fever vaccine responses in identical twins.

Input material: CD8+ T cells sorted from blood. The receptors were sampled from a woman aged 18-29 years in good health.

This clonotype was recorded many times. The V and J genes are TRBV15 and TRBJ2-5; no firm D call. Trimming removed 5 bases at V and 3 bases at J, with 16 bases between. The germline V gene has CDR1 LNHNV and CDR2 YYDKDF (reference sequence). CDR3 length: 15 amino acids. The chain's CDR3 is CATSFPHSGEETQYF. CDR3 bases: TGTGCCACCAGCTTCCCTCACTCTGGGGAAGAGACCCAGTACTTC.

This clonotype came up a few times. The chain uses TRBV3-1 and TRBJ1-1, with unresolved D. Deletions cut 1 base from V and 3 bases from J, with 12 bases between. There are 15 residues in the CDR3. CDR1 is LGHDT, CDR2 YNNKEL, per germline (reference sequence). The CDR3: CASSQGNTYYTEAFF. In DNA, the CDR3 is TGTGCCAGCAGCCAAGGTAACACTTACTACACTGAAGCTTTCTTT.

The chain employs TRBV27 and TRBJ2-7; 7 bases are shared with TRBD2. CDR1 and CDR2 from the germline V gene are MNHEY and SMNVEV (reference sequence). V dropped 2 bases and J dropped 4; count of bases not matched to a gene: 8. This CDR3 comprises 15 residues. As DNA, the CDR3 is TGTGCCAGCAGTTTAGTGCGGGGGACCCCGTACGAGCAGTACTTC. Protein: CASSLVRGTPYEQYF.

The chain employs TRBV20-1 and TRBJ1-2; D is possibly TRBD1 (5 bases). Germline V CDR1 and CDR2: DFQATT, SNEGSKA (reference sequence). Trimming shortened V by 1 base and J by 4 bases, and 7 bases separated the two germline ends. CDR3 length equals 12 residues. In DNA, the CDR3 is TGCAGTGCTAGAGGAGACAGCTATGGCTACACCTTC. Translation gives CSARGDSYGYTF.

At least ten counts were recorded for this clonotype. The chain links TRBV5-6 to TRBJ2-3; perhaps TRBD2 as D (5 bases). V shed 4 bases and J shed 3 bases, with 12 bases lying between them. Germline CDR1 SGHDT, CDR2 YYEEEE. The CDR3 is 14 amino acids. CDR3: CASSLRTGTDTQYF. The CDR3 DNA reads as TGTGCCAGCAGCCTACGGACTGGGACAGATACGCAGTATTTT.

The V call is TRBV15, the J call TRBJ2-1; D may be TRBD2 (6 bases). The CDR3 extends over 14 amino acids. With 3 bases removed from V and 4 bases from J, the gap between germline ends came to 10 bases. The germline V gene encodes CDR1 LNHNV and CDR2 YYDKDF (reference sequence). CDR3 protein: CATSSGGPYNEQFF. CDR3 nucleotide sequence: TGTGCCACCAGCAGCGGGGGTCCGTACAATGAGCAGTTCTTC.

This chain connects TRBV7-2 to TRBJ2-3; TRBD2 agrees at 7 bases. This CDR3 is built from 15 residues. J lost 10 bases, V lost 5 bases, and 15 bases had no gene match. Germline CDR1 SGHTA, CDR2 FQGNSA. As DNA, the CDR3 is TGTGCCAGCAGCGGAGGGTGGGAGGGCCATCTATCGCAGTATTTT. Its translation: CASSGGWEGHLSQYF.

This CDR3 reads CASTKFGGKSDTQYF. CDR3 in DNA: TGTGCCAGCACTAAGTTTGGGGGCAAGTCAGATACGCAGTATTTT. This chain joins TRBV6-1 and TRBJ2-3; tentative D call: TRBD1 (6 bases). The CDR3 runs to 15 residues. V was clipped by 7 bases and J by 4 bases, with 18 bases between them. The germline CDR1 and CDR2 sequences are MNHNS and SASEGT.

This clonotype showed up just a few times. V gene TRBV20-1 combines with J gene TRBJ2-7; a weak D match, TRBD2 (5 bases). Germline V gene lookup returns CDR1 DFQATT and CDR2 SNEGSKA (reference sequence). Trimming took off 3 bases at V and 0 bases at J, with 9 bases between the two ends. The CDR3 has 13 amino acids. This chain's CDR3 is CSASRGSSYEQYV. CDR3 in DNA: TGCAGTGCTAGTCGAGGGAGCTCCTACGAGCAGTACGTC.

This clonotype was found many times. The chain uses TRBV4-1 and TRBJ2-7, with 9 bases lining up with TRBD2. CDR3 length: 15 amino acids. Germline V CDR1 and CDR2: MGHRA, YSYEKL. Trimming cost V 7 bases and J 4 bases; bases outside gene matches: 11. This chain's CDR3 is CASTPDSGSFYEQYF. CDR3 in DNA: TGCGCCAGCACCCCAGATAGCGGGAGTTTTTACGAGCAGTACTTC.

The chain couples TRBV2 to TRBJ1-1, with 11 bases lining up with TRBD1. This CDR3 spans 15 amino acids. V was clipped by 11 bases and J by 0 bases; unmatched bases: 8. Per germline, CDR1 SNHLY and CDR2 FYNNEI. The CDR3 loop is CAGQGADGVNTEAFF. CDR3 coding DNA: TGTGCCGGACAGGGGGCGGATGGTGTGAACACTGAAGCTTTCTTT.

The chain has TRBV9 and TRBJ1-2; 8 nucleotides match TRBD1. The V and J ends lost 4 bases and 5 bases, in that order; junction bases with no gene match: 7. Per the germline V gene, CDR1 is SGDLS and CDR2 is YYNGEE. The CDR3 has 14 amino acids. Written as DNA, the CDR3 is TGTGCCAGCAGCACATCGACAGGGGAGTATGGCTACACCTTC. Translation: CASSTSTGEYGYTF.

This chain links TRBV6-4 with TRBJ2-1, with 10 bases identical to TRBD2. This CDR3 spans 17 amino acids. The V gene's germline CDR1 is MRHNA and CDR2 SNTAGT. The J segment lost 7 bases and the V segment lost 4 bases, leaving 13 bases of the junction unmatched. This CDR3 reads CASSAPEGSGGINEQFF. The CDR3 nucleotides read TGTGCCAGCAGTGCCCCCGAGGGTAGCGGGGGGATAAATGAGCAGTTCTTC.

The rearrangement joins TRBV6-5 to TRBJ1-1; 7 bases agree with TRBD1. Germline V gene sequence: CDR1 MNHEY, CDR2 SVGAGI. Germline trimming cut 5 bases from V and 7 bases from J; bases unmatched to any gene: 4. This CDR3 region has 12 residues. CDR3 sequence (DNA): TGTGCCAGCAGTACGACAGGGTATGAAGCTTTCTTT. Translation gives CASSTTGYEAFF.

This clonotype was observed a handful of times. The rearrangement uses TRBV15 and TRBJ2-1; 10 nucleotides agree with TRBD2. The CDR3 covers 17 residues. Germline loops: CDR1 LNHNV, CDR2 YYDKDF (reference sequence). V gave up 0 bases and J gave up 3 bases; unmatched junction bases: 5. CDR3 residues: CATSRDFLAGDYNEQFF. DNA of the CDR3: TGTGCCACCAGCAGAGATTTCCTAGCGGGAGACTACAATGAGCAGTTCTTC.

This clonotype was counted many times. J is TRBJ2-1 and V is TRBV29-1; D is uncertain. The CDR3 loop spans 14 amino acids. Germline CDR1 is SQVTM and CDR2 is ANQGSEA. V gave up 0 bases and J gave up 8 bases, with 14 bases separating them. CDR3 in amino acids: CSVEEVRPDDEQFF. DNA of the CDR3: TGCAGCGTTGAAGAGGTCCGTCCGGACGATGAGCAGTTCTTC.

The V call is TRBV7-9, the J call TRBJ1-1; D perhaps matches TRBD1 (6 bases). Germline CDR1 SEHNR, CDR2 FQNEAQ (reference sequence). The CDR3 spans 13 residues. V shed 7 bases and J shed 11 bases, with 20 bases lying between them. CDR3 sequence: CASKGSGGGAAFF. The DNA of the CDR3 is TGTGCCAGCAAGGGGTCGGGAGGGGGAGCGGCTTTCTTT.

The chain links TRBV4-1 to TRBJ1-1, with D possibly TRBD1 on 5 matching bases. Deletions cut 1 base from V and 0 bases from J, with 9 bases between. CDR3 length equals 15 residues. Germline V gene lookup returns CDR1 MGHRA and CDR2 YSYEKL. CDR3 residues: CASSQGLQVNTEAFF. CDR3 nucleotide sequence: TGCGCCAGCAGCCAAGGTCTACAGGTGAACACTGAAGCTTTCTTT.